A single sample gave rise to the 22 T cell receptor beta chains below, sequenced in a study of T cell repertoires in cytomegalovirus infection (dated by TCRdb to 2018 to 2020). The run used an Illumina HiSeq 1500. TCRdb reprocessing: public reads trimmed at Q25 with fastp, clones called with MiXCR, in-frame beta chains kept. All rows with the same CDR3 protein become a single entry with the most common DNA and genes. The sample table lists approximately 500,000 distinct CDR3 sequences, around 10% of them with a count of one. The biggest ten clones account for 10% to 13% of the sample. Sequencing was done on a sample of PBMCs. These receptors were collected from a human donor in good health (CMV status not recorded). Some clones in this sample may be carry-over from other donors' samples.

This chain connects TRBV19 to TRBJ2-1; 14 nucleotides agree with TRBD2. The germline CDR1 and CDR2 sequences are LNHDA and SQIVND (reference sequence). V lost 6 bases and J lost 9; bases outside the gene matches: 7. The CDR3 runs 15 residues. CDR3: CASSPGLAGDREQFF. CDR3 coding DNA: TGTGCCAGTAGCCCGGGACTAGCGGGAGACCGTGAGCAGTTCTTC.

Ten or more counts support this clonotype. This chain connects TRBV5-1 to TRBJ2-7; D remains ambiguous. The V end was cut by 3 bases, the J end by 4 bases, with 11 bases between. Germline V gene sequence: CDR1 SGHRS, CDR2 YFSETQ. The CDR3 loop spans 13 amino acids. DNA for the CDR3: TGCGCCAGCAGCTCACCGGGCCGGTACGAGCAGTACTTC. This sequence encodes CASSSPGRYEQYF.

This chain uses TRBV3-1 with TRBJ1-5, with 7 bases aligning to TRBD1. The J segment lost 2 bases and the V segment lost 5 bases, leaving 12 bases of the junction unmatched. Germline-derived CDR1 and CDR2 are LGHDT and YNNKEL (reference sequence). CDR3 length: 17 residues. CDR3 residues: CASSEGGTVRGNQPQHF. As DNA, the CDR3 is TGTGCCAGCAGCGAGGGGGGGACAGTTAGGGGCAATCAGCCCCAGCATTTT.

In its sample, this clonotype was seen many times. The chain couples TRBV2 to TRBJ2-3; TRBD2 agrees at 8 bases. With V trimmed by 2 bases and J by 2 bases, 6 bases remained unmatched. The CDR3 is made up of 16 amino acids. Germline assignment: CDR1 SNHLY and CDR2 FYNNEI. This chain's CDR3 is CASSELSGGNTDTQYF. The DNA of the CDR3 is TGTGCCAGCAGTGAATTGAGCGGGGGCAACACAGATACGCAGTATTTT. The full variable domain, its missing parts supplied by reference TRBV2 and TRBJ2-3, is EPEVTQTPSHQVTQMGQEVILRCVPISNHLYFYWYRQILGQKVEFLVSFYNNEISEKSEIFDDQFSVERPDGSNFTLKIRSTKLEDSAMYFCASSELSGGNTDTQYFGPGTRLTVL.

The genes are TRBV24-1 and TRBJ2-3; 9 bases line up with TRBD2. CDR1 and CDR2 (germline): KGHDR, SFDVKD. The CDR3 totals 14 residues. J was trimmed by 4 bases and V by 6 bases; bases with no gene match: 4. CDR3 amino acids: CATSPAGGADTQYF. CDR3 nucleotides: TGTGCCACCAGTCCAGCGGGAGGAGCAGATACGCAGTATTTT.

This clonotype was counted ten times or more. The rearrangement joins TRBV7-3 to TRBJ2-3; maybe TRBD2 (5 bases). Trimming stripped 2 bases from V and 0 bases from J, with 12 bases between. The CDR3 is 16 amino acids. The germline CDR1 and CDR2 sequences are SGHTA and FQGTGA. The CDR3 here is CASSLGLQASTDTQYF. The CDR3 bases are TGTGCCAGCAGCTTAGGACTGCAGGCTAGCACAGATACGCAGTATTTT.

The chain recombines TRBV12-3 or TRBV12-4 with TRBJ2-1; the match to TRBD2 covers 16 bases. This CDR3 has 16 residues. V was clipped by 3 bases and J by 9 bases; unmatched bases: 5. Written as DNA, the CDR3 is TGTGCCAGCAGTTTCGGGACTAGCGGGGGGGCCTTTGAGCAGTTCTTC. Encoded protein: CASSFGTSGGAFEQFF.

The V gene is TRBV6-2 or TRBV6-3, the J gene TRBJ1-2, with D perhaps matching TRBD1 (5 bases). The germline CDR1 and CDR2 sequences are MNHEY and SVGEGT. The CDR3 totals 13 residues. V was trimmed by 6 bases and J by 6 bases, leaving 14 bases between them. CDR3 loop: CASSPRVLHGYTF. CDR3 coding DNA: TGTGCCAGCAGCCCCAGGGTCCTCCATGGCTACACCTTC.

Points on this clonotype: A junction end diverges from the germline sequence, so it may reflect a read error. This chain connects TRBV6-5 to TRBJ1-5; D is ambiguous. Germline V CDR1 and CDR2: MNHEY, SVGAGI. The CDR3 is 14 amino acids. The CDR3 reads CASSYGGINQLQHF. DNA of the CDR3: TGTGCCAGCAGTTACGGCGGCATCAATCAGCTCCAGCATTTT.

This clonotype was detected only once. The chain links TRBV2 to TRBJ2-3; D might be TRBD1 or TRBD2, each matching 5 bases. Germline V lookup: CDR1 SNHLY, CDR2 FYNNEI. V dropped 9 bases and J dropped 4 bases, with 26 bases sitting between them. The CDR3 has 17 amino acids. In DNA, the CDR3 is TGTGCCAGACGCCTTATGGGACGCCCCACCAGAGCAGATACGCAGTATTTT. It codes for CARRLMGRPTRADTQYF.

J is TRBJ1-2 and V is TRBV2; D is possibly TRBD1 (5 bases). V was trimmed by 2 bases and J by 3 bases, leaving 7 bases between them. Germline CDR1 is SNHLY and CDR2 is FYNNEI. The CDR3 is made up of 13 amino acids. CDR3 region: CASSEKGYYGYTF. DNA of the CDR3: TGTGCCAGCAGTGAAAAGGGGTACTATGGCTACACCTTC.

CDR3 DNA: TGTGCCAGCACCCTCGTTAATCCCTCCTACGAGCAGTACTTC. It encodes CASTLVNPSYEQYF. The J gene is TRBJ2-7, the V gene TRBV28, with D hard to call. The CDR3 is 14 residues long. Trimming stripped 7 bases from V and 0 bases from J, with 13 bases between. The germline gives CDR1 MDHEN, CDR2 SYDVKM. Using reference TRBV28 and TRBJ2-7 for the parts outside the CDR3, the full variable domain is DVKVTQSSRYLVKRTGEKVFLECVQDMDHENMFWYRQDPGLGLRLIYFSYDVKMKEKGDIPEGYSVSREKKERFSLILESASTNQTSMYLCASTLVNPSYEQYFGPGTRLTVT.

The chain is built from TRBV28 and TRBJ1-5; D gene uncertain. This CDR3 is built from 14 residues. The V end lost 5 bases, the J end lost 0 bases, and 8 bases lay between the germline ends. Germline V lookup: CDR1 MDHEN, CDR2 SYDVKM. CDR3 amino acids: CASSPVFSNQPQHF. CDR3 sequence (DNA): TGTGCCAGCAGTCCCGTGTTTAGCAATCAGCCCCAGCATTTT.

This clonotype was found a few times. The V gene is TRBV20-1, the J gene TRBJ2-3, with TRBD2 matching over 7 bases. J lost 4 bases, V lost 1 base, and 8 bases had no gene match. Germline values: CDR1 DFQATT, CDR2 SNEGSKA (reference sequence). This CDR3 is 15 amino acids long. CDR3 bases: TGCAGTGCTAGAGCAGGTGGGGGGGGGGCAGATACGCAGTATTTT. Translating gives CSARAGGGGADTQYF.

This clonotype was observed a few times. The chain joins TRBV6-5 to TRBJ2-2; 11 positions agree with TRBD1. This CDR3 region has 18 residues. V gave up 2 bases and J gave up 6 bases; unmatched junction bases: 11. From germline, CDR1 is MNHEY and CDR2 SVGAGI. The CDR3 protein is CASSYLLDRGLSAGELFF. The CDR3 nucleotides read TGTGCCAGCAGTTACCTGTTGGACAGGGGGCTGTCCGCCGGGGAGCTGTTTTTT.

The genes are TRBV9 and TRBJ2-2, with D tentatively TRBD1 (6 bases). There are 14 residues in the CDR3. Germline V gene data show CDR1 as SGDLS and CDR2 as YYNGEE. The V end was cut by 4 bases, the J end by 6 bases, with 13 bases between. This CDR3 reads CASSSRTGPGELFF. Here the CDR3 DNA reads TGTGCCAGCAGCTCCCGCACAGGGCCCGGGGAGCTGTTTTTT.

There are many counts of this clonotype. The CDR3 DNA follows: TGTGCCAGCAGTTGGATACAGGGAATCAGCGGCTACACCTTC. Its protein is CASSWIQGISGYTF. The chain recombines TRBV12-3 or TRBV12-4 with TRBJ1-2; maybe TRBD1 (6 bases). The CDR3 covers 14 residues. The ends were cut back, 4 bases at V and 8 bases at J, with 17 bases in the middle.

The J gene is TRBJ1-1, the V gene TRBV27, with D possibly matching TRBD1 (5 bases). This CDR3 spans 16 amino acids. Per germline, CDR1 MNHEY and CDR2 SMNVEV (reference sequence). Trimming pared 5 bases from V and 3 bases from J, leaving 19 bases between. The CDR3 here is CASSTRGAGRDTEAFF. Written as DNA, the CDR3 is TGTGCCAGCAGTACTCGCGGGGCAGGGAGGGACACTGAAGCTTTCTTT.

This clonotype was observed once. A much larger clone lies a single base off, so this may be a read error. This chain uses TRBV6-5 with TRBJ2-2; TRBD2 aligns across 15 bases. The CDR3 contains 18 residues. Germline V gene data show CDR1 as MNHEY and CDR2 as SVGAGI. CDR3 in amino acids: CASSYPGLAGGGTGEQFF. The DNA for the CDR3 is TGTGCCAGCAGTTACCCGGGACTAGCGGGAGGAGGAACCGGGGAGCAGTTTTTT.

This clonotype has at least ten counts. The chain is built from TRBV7-8 and TRBJ1-5; D ambiguous. Germline lookup yields CDR1 SGHVS and CDR2 FQNEAQ. The V and J ends lost 1 base and 1 base respectively, with 11 bases between them. This CDR3 spans 16 amino acids. Here the CDR3 reads CASSLGRLQSNQPQHF. Here the CDR3 DNA reads TGTGCCAGCAGCTTAGGGAGGTTACAAAGCAATCAGCCCCAGCATTTT.

This clonotype was picked up many times. This rearrangement joins TRBV19 to TRBJ2-2, with 11 nucleotides matching TRBD2. The CDR3 contains 18 residues. Germline V gives CDR1 LNHDA, CDR2 SQIVND (reference sequence). J gave up 8 bases and V 0 bases, and 11 bases lay outside the gene matches. The CDR3 loop is CASSIDPTSGISRGELFF. Written as DNA, the CDR3 is TGTGCCAGTAGTATAGACCCGACTAGCGGGATAAGTCGTGGGGAGCTGTTTTTT.

At least ten counts were recorded for this clonotype. This chain links TRBV19 with TRBJ2-1; D is undetermined. CDR1 is LNHDA, CDR2 SQIVND, per germline (reference sequence). The V gene lost 3 bases and the J gene lost 4 bases, with 13 bases spanning the gap. This CDR3 has 15 amino acids. The CDR3 is CASSMSGQGYNEQFF. The CDR3 DNA follows: TGTGCCAGTAGTATGTCGGGTCAAGGTTACAATGAGCAGTTCTTC.